A single sample gave rise to the 21 T cell receptor beta chains below, sequenced in a study of blood T cells in healthy people across ages. With a J-beta primer mix and a sample-barcoded 5' primer, a second PCR ran about 6 to 11 cycles. TCRdb processed the 5' RACE reads anew with MiXCR; each CDR3 protein has one entry. The sample lists hundreds of thousands of distinct CDR3 sequences, roughly 53% occurring once. The sequencing input was blood. Receptors were obtained from a man aged 60 to 69 in good health.

This rearrangement joins TRBV6-5 to TRBJ1-4; TRBD1 might be the D (5 bases). Germline V lookup: CDR1 MNHEY, CDR2 SVGAGI. CDR3 length equals 13 residues. V lost 5 bases to trimming and J lost 12 bases, with 16 bases between them. CDR3 protein: CASSDAGAVELFF. The DNA of the CDR3 is TGTGCCAGCAGTGACGCCGGGGCAGTAGAACTGTTTTTT.

V usage is TRBV11-3 and J usage is TRBJ2-5, with TRBD1 matching over 9 bases. V was pared by 1 base and J by 3 bases, with 3 bases of the junction left unmatched. The germline gives CDR1 SGHNT, CDR2 YENEEA. CDR3 length: 15 amino acids. CDR3 bases: TGTGCCAGCAGCTTAGGGGACAGGGCCGAAGAGACCCAGTACTTC. Translating gives CASSLGDRAEETQYF.

The gene calls are TRBV29-1 and TRBJ2-1; 7 bases line up with TRBD1. The CDR3 sequence is 14 residues long. Trimming took 7 bases from V and 4 from J; bases not matched to a gene: 10. Germline V gene lookup returns CDR1 SQVTM and CDR2 ANQGSEA. DNA for the CDR3: TGCAGCGCGGTAGGACAGGTGATTTACAATGAGCAGTTCTTC. As protein: CSAVGQVIYNEQFF.

The chain has TRBV29-1 and TRBJ2-5, with 7 bases fitting TRBD1. Germline V gene lookup returns CDR1 SQVTM and CDR2 ANQGSEA. The CDR3 sequence is 12 residues long. Losses at the gene ends were 7 bases for V and 1 base for J; bases not matched to a gene: 3. The CDR3 loop reads CSGGQFQETQYF. DNA of the CDR3: TGCAGCGGGGGACAGTTCCAAGAGACCCAGTACTTC.

The gene calls are TRBV7-2 and TRBJ1-5, with D unresolved. The length of the CDR3 is 13 residues. The V gene lost 3 bases and the J gene lost 5 bases, with 8 bases spanning the gap. The germline CDR1 and CDR2 sequences are SGHTA and FQGNSA. CDR3 amino acids: CASSFRIDQPQHF. In nucleotides, the CDR3 is TGTGCCAGCAGCTTCAGGATAGATCAGCCCCAGCATTTT.

This clonotype was counted a few times. The rearrangement uses TRBV6-4 and TRBJ2-5; 12 bases fit TRBD2. Germline CDR1 reads MRHNA; CDR2 reads SNTAGT. Trimming at V came to 0 bases and at J to 11 bases, leaving 10 bases not matched to a gene. The CDR3 is 16 residues long. The DNA for the CDR3 is TGTGCCAGCAGTGACTCGGGACTAGCGGGTTACAATGAGCAGTACTTC. Protein sequence: CASSDSGLAGYNEQYF.

The chain couples TRBV9 to TRBJ1-1; D is ambiguous. Deletions cut 0 bases from V and 6 bases from J, with 9 bases between. This CDR3 has 13 amino acids. In germline, CDR1 is SGDLS, CDR2 YYNGEE. CDR3 sequence (DNA): TGTGCCAGCAGCGTAGGGGCCGGATCTGAAGCTTTCTTT. The encoded protein is CASSVGAGSEAFF.

This clonotype has just one count. CDR3 DNA: TGCAGTGTCACGCCAACCGGGAGGGAAAAACTGTTTTTT. It specifies CSVTPTGREKLFF. The rearrangement links TRBV20-1 to TRBJ1-4; unclear D gene. The length of the CDR3 is 13 residues. Germline assignment: CDR1 DFQATT and CDR2 SNEGSKA (reference sequence). Trimming shortened V by 7 bases and J by 8 bases, and 17 bases separated the two germline ends.

This chain links TRBV7-8 with TRBJ1-1, with D unresolved. The ends were cut back, 5 bases at V and 1 base at J, with 14 bases in the middle. The CDR3 contains 15 residues. Germline V lookup: CDR1 SGHVS, CDR2 FQNEAQ. As DNA, the CDR3 is TGTGCCAGCAGCGCCCTGGACCGGGGGAACACTGAAGCTTTCTTT. It codes for CASSALDRGNTEAFF.

This clonotype showed up just a few times. The chain carries TRBV6-5 and TRBJ2-2; 10 nucleotides agree with TRBD2. V lost 5 bases, J lost 3 bases, and 12 bases stayed unmatched. This CDR3 is built from 18 residues. Germline loops: CDR1 MNHEY, CDR2 SVGAGI. The CDR3 loop reads CASSHWLAGAKYTGELFF. Here the CDR3 DNA reads TGTGCCAGCAGTCACTGGCTAGCGGGGGCGAAATACACCGGGGAGCTGTTTTTT.

This rearrangement joins TRBV6-1 to TRBJ2-3; perhaps TRBD1 as D (5 bases). Trimming stripped 3 bases from V and 2 bases from J, with 15 bases between. The CDR3 totals 16 residues. Germline loops: CDR1 MNHNS, CDR2 SASEGT. CDR3 sequence reads: CASSDDRRSSTDTQYF. The DNA of the CDR3 is TGTGCCAGCAGTGACGACAGAAGATCTTCCACAGATACGCAGTATTTT.

In its sample, this clonotype was seen once. The chain links TRBV6-2 or TRBV6-3 to TRBJ2-3, with D perhaps assigned TRBD1 or TRBD2 (6 bases each). There are 14 residues in the CDR3. Per the germline V gene, CDR1 is MNHEY and CDR2 is SVGEGT. Between the trimmed V and J ends, which lost 6 bases and 7 bases, there was a span of 17 bases. The DNA of the CDR3 is TGTGCCAGCAGAGGGGGACTTTCTGTACATACGCAGTATTTT. It encodes CASRGGLSVHTQYF.

A single count supports this clonotype. V is TRBV20-1 and J is TRBJ2-5; 8 nucleotides align to TRBD2. The CDR3 contains 14 residues. The germline CDR1 and CDR2 sequences are DFQATT and SNEGSKA (reference sequence). J gave up 4 bases and V 1 base, and 5 bases lay outside the gene matches. This chain's CDR3 is CSARVGGARETQYF. The CDR3 DNA sequence: TGCAGTGCTAGAGTCGGGGGGGCTCGAGAGACCCAGTACTTC.

The chain carries TRBV7-2 and TRBJ2-1, with 7 bases that match TRBD1. Germline V gene data show CDR1 as SGHTA and CDR2 as FQGNSA. The CDR3 covers 13 residues. V trimming: 8 bases; J trimming: 8 bases; junction bases outside the gene matches: 9. CDR3 nucleotide sequence: TGTGCCAGCGCGACAGAGGGGGCCGATGAGCAGTTCTTC. As protein: CASATEGADEQFF.

The chain combines TRBV15 with TRBJ1-2, with 7 bases that match TRBD1. The trim removed 3 bases at V and 5 bases at J, leaving 9 bases unmatched. Germline CDR1 LNHNV, CDR2 YYDKDF (reference sequence). The CDR3 contains 15 residues. CDR3 region: CATSRETQGTYGYTF. The CDR3 region has the DNA TGTGCCACCAGCAGGGAAACACAGGGGACTTATGGCTACACCTTC. The variable domain in full, with the rest retrieved from reference TRBV15 and TRBJ1-2, is DAMVIQNPRYQVTQFGKPVTLSCSQTLNHNVMYWYQQKSSQAPKLLFHYYDKDFNNEADTPDNFQSRRPNTSFCFLDIRSPGLGDTAMYLCATSRETQGTYGYTFGSGTRLTVV.

This clonotype occurred a few times. The chain links TRBV12-3 or TRBV12-4 to TRBJ2-5; D may be TRBD1 or TRBD2 (5 bases each). V was pared by 5 bases and J by 3 bases, with 10 bases between. The CDR3 spans 13 residues. The CDR3 DNA reads as TGTGCCAGCAGTAAGGGACGGAAAGAGACCCAGTACTTC. It specifies CASSKGRKETQYF.

This chain's CDR3 is CSVDLGGHPEAFF. DNA for the CDR3: TGCAGCGTTGATTTGGGGGGACATCCTGAAGCTTTCTTT. This chain links TRBV29-1 with TRBJ1-1; D may be TRBD1 (6 bases). The CDR3 is 13 amino acids. With 3 bases removed from V and 6 bases from J, the gap between germline ends came to 14 bases. Germline V gene data show CDR1 as SQVTM and CDR2 as ANQGSEA. Together with reference TRBV29-1 and TRBJ1-1, the CDR3 gives the full variable domain: SAVISQKPSRDICQRGTSLTIQCQVDSQVTMMFWYRQQPGQSLTLIATANQGSEATYESGFVIDKFPISRPNLTFSTLTVSNMSPEDSSIYLCSVDLGGHPEAFFGQGTRLTVV.

The chain has TRBV7-2 and TRBJ2-5, with D tentatively TRBD2 (6 bases). CDR3 length: 14 residues. The germline V gene has CDR1 SGHTA and CDR2 FQGNSA. Trimming left V 4 bases short and J 2 bases short, with 11 bases between. The CDR3 nucleotides are TGTGCCAGCAGCTCCGCAGGGACTCAAGAGACCCAGTACTTC. Translated: CASSSAGTQETQYF. Drawing the rest from reference TRBV7-2 and TRBJ2-5, the complete variable domain is GAGVSQSPSNKVTEKGKDVELRCDPISGHTALYWYRQSLGQGLEFLIYFQGNSAPDKSGLPSDRFSAERTGGSVSTLTIQRTQQEDSAVYLCASSSAGTQETQYFGPGTRLLVL.

The CDR3 reads CSADLIAGGLNEQFF. In DNA, the CDR3 is TGCAGTGCTGACCTAATAGCGGGGGGGCTCAATGAGCAGTTCTTC. The genes are TRBV20-1 and TRBJ2-1, with 11 bases matching TRBD2. This CDR3 contains 15 residues. CDR1 and CDR2 from the germline V gene are DFQATT and SNEGSKA (reference sequence). Trimming removed 5 bases from V and 6 bases from J; junction bases left unmatched: 9.

This clonotype came up a few times. The rearrangement joins TRBV4-2 to TRBJ1-2; TRBD1 matches at 10 bases. Germline CDR1 reads LGHNA; CDR2 reads YNFKEQ. The CDR3 has 17 amino acids. The J segment lost 4 bases and the V segment lost 0 bases, leaving 8 bases of the junction unmatched. The CDR3 bases are TGTGCCAGCAGCCAAGAGGCGGGACAGGGGCACGGCTATGGCTACACCTTC. It codes for CASSQEAGQGHGYGYTF.

The rearrangement uses TRBV6-2 or TRBV6-3 and TRBJ2-5; a possible D gene is TRBD2 (5 bases). Germline values: CDR1 MNHEY, CDR2 SVGEGT. CDR3 size: 14 residues. V lost 7 bases to trimming and J lost 2 bases, with 14 bases between them. CDR3 sequence: CASTESRGQETQYF. CDR3 in DNA: TGTGCCAGCACGGAGTCCAGAGGGCAAGAGACCCAGTACTTC.